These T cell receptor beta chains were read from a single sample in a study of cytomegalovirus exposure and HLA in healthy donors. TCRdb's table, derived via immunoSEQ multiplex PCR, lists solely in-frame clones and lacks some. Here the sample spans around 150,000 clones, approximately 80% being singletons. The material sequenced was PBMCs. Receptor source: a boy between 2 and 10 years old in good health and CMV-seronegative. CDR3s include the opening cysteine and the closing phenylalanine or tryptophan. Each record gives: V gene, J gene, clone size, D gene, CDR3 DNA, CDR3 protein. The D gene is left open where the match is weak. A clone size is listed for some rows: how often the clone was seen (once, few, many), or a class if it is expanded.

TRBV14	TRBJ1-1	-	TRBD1	TGTGCCAGCAGCCCCTTGGACAGGGGGGACACTGAAGCTTTCTTT	CASSPLDRGDTEAFF
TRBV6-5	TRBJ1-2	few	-	TGTGCCAGCAGTTTTAACAGGAACTATGGCTACACCTTC	CASSFNRNYGYTF
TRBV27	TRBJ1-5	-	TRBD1	TGTGCCAGCAGTTTCAACAGGGGGATCCAGCCCCAGCATTTT	CASSFNRGIQPQHF
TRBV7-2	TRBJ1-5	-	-	TGTGCCAGCAGTCGAGATCGGAGCAATCAGCCCCAGCATTTT	CASSRDRSNQPQHF
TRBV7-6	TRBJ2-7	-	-	TGTGCCAGCAGCCCCCAGGGGTCGAACGAGCAGTACTTC	CASSPQGSNEQYF
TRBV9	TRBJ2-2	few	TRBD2	TGTGCCAGCAGCGTATTGTCAGCGGGAGGGCTGAACACCGGGGAGCTGTTTTTT	CASSVLSAGGLNTGELFF
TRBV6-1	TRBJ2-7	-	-	TGTGCCAGCAGTGCGAGAGGGTCCAGCTCCTACGAGCAGTACTTC	CASSARGSSSYEQYF
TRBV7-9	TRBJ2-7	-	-	TGTGCCAGCAGCGGAGGCCCAGAGTTCTACGAGCAGTACTTC	CASSGGPEFYEQYF
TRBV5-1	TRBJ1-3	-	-	TGCGCCAGCAGCCTAAATTACAGGACAAGAGGAGACACCATATATTTT	CASSLNYRTRGDTIYF
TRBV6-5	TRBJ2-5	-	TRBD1	TGTGCCAGCAGAGGACAGGCCAAAGAGACCCAGTACTTC	CASRGQAKETQYF
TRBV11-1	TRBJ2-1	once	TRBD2	TGTGCCAGCAGCTTACCTAGCGGGGGGGGTGAGCAGTTCTTC	CASSLPSGGGEQFF
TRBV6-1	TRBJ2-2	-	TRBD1	TGTGCCAGCACCCGACAGGGAGTCCCCGGGGAGCTGTTTTTT	CASTRQGVPGELFF
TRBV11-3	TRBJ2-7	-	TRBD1	TGTGCCAGCAGCTTAGATGGGACAGGGATCGGCTACGAGCAGTACTTC	CASSLDGTGIGYEQYF
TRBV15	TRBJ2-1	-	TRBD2	TGTGCCACCAGCAGAGACCGGGGGGGCCACAATGAGCAGTTCTTC	CATSRDRGGHNEQFF
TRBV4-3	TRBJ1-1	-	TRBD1	TGCGCCAGTGGGACAGCCTTGAACACTGAAGCTTTCTTT	CASGTALNTEAFF
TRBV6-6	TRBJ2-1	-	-	TGTGCCAGCAGTGTACGAGAGACAGGCCATGAGCAGTTCTTC	CASSVRETGHEQFF
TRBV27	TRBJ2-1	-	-	TGTGCCAGCAGTTTATCCTGGGGCGATGAGCAGTTCTTC	CASSLSWGDEQFF
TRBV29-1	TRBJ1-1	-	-	TGCAGCGTTGGGGGCTCGAACACTGAAGCTTTCTTT	CSVGGSNTEAFF
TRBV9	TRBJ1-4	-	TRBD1	TGTGCCAGCAGCGCGCAGGGGGCCTCTAATGAAAAACTGTTTTTT	CASSAQGASNEKLFF
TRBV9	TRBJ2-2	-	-	TGTGCCAGCAGCGAACACATGATCACCGGGGAGCTGTTTTTT	CASSEHMITGELFF
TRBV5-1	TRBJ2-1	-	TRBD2	TGCGCCAGCAGCTTAGGACTAGCGGGGGCTAGGAACAATGAGCAGTTCTTC	CASSLGLAGARNNEQFF
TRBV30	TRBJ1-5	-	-	TGTGCCTACACGGGGGGATACAATCAGCCCCAGCATTTT	CAYTGGYNQPQHF
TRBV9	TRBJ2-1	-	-	TGTGCCAGCAGCCCGTCGGGGATCAATGAGCAGTTCTTC	CASSPSGINEQFF
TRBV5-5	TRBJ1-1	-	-	TGTGCCAGCAGCTTGGGTAGGCAGGCTGAAGCTTTCTTT	CASSLGRQAEAFF
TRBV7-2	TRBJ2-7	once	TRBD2	TGTGCCAGCAGCTCCAGCGGGAGGGTCCTCGGCGAGCAGTACTTC	CASSSSGRVLGEQYF
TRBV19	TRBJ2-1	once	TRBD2	TGTGCCAGTAGTATTTCTTCTAGCGGGGTTTACAATGAGCAGTTCTTC	CASSISSSGVYNEQFF
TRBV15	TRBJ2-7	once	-	TGTGCCACCAGCAGAGTCGGGAGAGGAGAGTACGAGCAGTACTTC	CATSRVGRGEYEQYF
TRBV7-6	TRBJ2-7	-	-	TGTGCCAGCAGCTTAGCCGGGAGCTTCTACGAGCAGTACTTC	CASSLAGSFYEQYF
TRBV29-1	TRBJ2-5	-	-	TGCAGCGTTGAGGGGCGATTCCAAGAGACCCAGTACTTC	CSVEGRFQETQYF
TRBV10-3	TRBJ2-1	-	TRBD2	TGTGCCATCCGGGGGGTTTACAATGAGCAGTTCTTC	CAIRGVYNEQFF
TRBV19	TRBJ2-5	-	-	TGTGCCAGTAGTAGAGCACCAGGGGCCCCCGGTGAGACCCAGTACTTC	CASSRAPGAPGETQYF
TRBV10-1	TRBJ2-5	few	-	TGCGCCAGCAGTGAAACTAGTGAGAGGTACCAAGAGACCCAGTACTTC	CASSETSERYQETQYF
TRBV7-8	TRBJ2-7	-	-	TGTGCCAGCAGCTTAGTTCGGTCATTCGGTTACGAGCAGTACTTC	CASSLVRSFGYEQYF
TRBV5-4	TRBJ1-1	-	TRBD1	TGTGCCAGCAGTTCGACAGGGGGTAACACTGAAGCTTTCTTT	CASSSTGGNTEAFF
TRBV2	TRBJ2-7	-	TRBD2	TGTGCCAGCCGACTGACTAGCGGGACCTCCTACGAGCAGTACTTC	CASRLTSGTSYEQYF
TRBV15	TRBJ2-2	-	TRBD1	TGTGCCACCAGCAGAGGACAGGGCGGCACCGGGGAGCTGTTTTTT	CATSRGQGGTGELFF
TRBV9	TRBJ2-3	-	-	TGTGCCAGCAGCGTGACAGGATCAGATACGCAGTATTTT	CASSVTGSDTQYF
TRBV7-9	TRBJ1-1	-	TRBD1	TGTGCCAGCAGCTCCCGGGGACAGCTTACCAACATGAACACTGAAGCTTTCTTT	CASSSRGQLTNMNTEAFF
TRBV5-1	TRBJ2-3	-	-	TGCGCCAGCAGCCTTCGAGATACGCAGTATTTT	CASSLRDTQYF
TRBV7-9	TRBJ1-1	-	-	TGTTCCAGCAGCTTAGGAGTGATGGCAGGCCAGAACACTGAAGCTTTCTTT	CSSSLGVMAGQNTEAFF
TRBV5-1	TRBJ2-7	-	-	TGCGCCAGCAGCTCGCAGGAGGGGGCGGACGAGCAGTACTTC	CASSSQEGADEQYF
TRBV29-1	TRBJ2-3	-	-	TGCAGCGTTGAAGATCCTAGCGCTCCTACTAGCACAGATACGCAGTATTTT	CSVEDPSAPTSTDTQYF
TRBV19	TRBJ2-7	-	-	TGTGCCAGTAGACAAGAGCGTAATATCTCCTACGAGCAGTACTTC	CASRQERNISYEQYF
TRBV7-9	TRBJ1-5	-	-	TGTGCCAGCAGCTTAGAGGCCGGGGTGAGGCAGCCCCAGCATTTT	CASSLEAGVRQPQHF
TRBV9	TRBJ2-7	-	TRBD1	TGTGCCAGCAGCACCCGGGACAGATCTACCTACGAGCAGTACTTC	CASSTRDRSTYEQYF
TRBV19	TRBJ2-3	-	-	TGTGCCAGTAGAGATCTCCGGGCAGATACGCAGTATTTT	CASRDLRADTQYF
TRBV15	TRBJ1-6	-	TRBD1	TGTGCCACCAGCAGAGCTGCCGGGACAGGGGAATCACCCCTCCACTTT	CATSRAAGTGESPLHF
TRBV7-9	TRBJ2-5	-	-	TGTGCCAGCCTGGGGCTGCGAGAGACCCAGTACTTC	CASLGLRETQYF
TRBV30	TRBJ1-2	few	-	TGTGCCTGGACCCAGGCCAGCGGCTACACCTTC	CAWTQASGYTF
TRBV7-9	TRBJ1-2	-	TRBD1	TGTTCCAGCAGCCACGGGACAGGGTTCGACAACTATGGCTACACCTTC	CSSSHGTGFDNYGYTF
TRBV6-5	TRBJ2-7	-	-	TGTGCCAGCAGTTTTGATCCGGCTGGGGGCCCCTACGAGCAGTACTTC	CASSFDPAGGPYEQYF
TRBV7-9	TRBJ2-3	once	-	TGTGCCAGCGGGAGATTTAGATTACTAGACACAGATACGCAGTATTTT	CASGRFRLLDTDTQYF
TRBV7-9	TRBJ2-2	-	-	TGTGCCAGCCTTCCGTGGGGCAGGGTGAACACCGGGGAGCTGTTTTTT	CASLPWGRVNTGELFF
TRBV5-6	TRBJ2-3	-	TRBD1	TGTGCCAGCAGCTTGAGACAGGGGAGCACAGATACGCAGTATTTT	CASSLRQGSTDTQYF
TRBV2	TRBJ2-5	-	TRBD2	TGTGCCAGCAGTTTGAGGACTAGCGGGGGCCAAGAGACCCAGTACTTC	CASSLRTSGGQETQYF
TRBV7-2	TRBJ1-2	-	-	TGTGCCAGCAGCTTTACAGGGCCTGACTATGGCTACACCTTC	CASSFTGPDYGYTF
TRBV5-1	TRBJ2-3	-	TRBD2	TGCGCCAGCAGATCCGTCCGACTAGCCCCAGATACGCAGTATTTT	CASRSVRLAPDTQYF